This T cell receptor beta chain derives from a study of monozygotic twins with inflammatory bowel disease. TCRdb re-analyzed the 5' RACE reads; it lists each CDR3 protein once, without DNA. Recorded for this sample: a few hundred thousand distinct CDR3 sequences. The CDR3 is 13 residues long. Germline values: CDR1 MDHEN, CDR2 SYDVKM. V gene TRBV28 combines with J gene TRBJ2-7; as DNA is missing, the TRBD2 call by TCRdb cannot be tested. This clonotype originated in a human donor with ulcerative colitis or Crohn's disease, or a healthy co-twin of an affected twin (not recorded which). Sequenced material: blood. CDR3 in amino acids: CASQRTSSYEQYF.